A single sample gave rise to the 4 T cell receptor beta chains below, sequenced in a study of T cell repertoires in cytomegalovirus infection. TCRdb analysed the reads with MiXCR anew, one entry per CDR3 protein. The repertoire holds some 220,000 distinct CDR3 sequences, with about 12% as singletons. Sequencing input: PBMCs. The receptors stem from a human donor in good health (CMV status not recorded). Some clones in this sample may be carry-over from other donors' samples.

This clonotype has ten or more counts. The gene calls are TRBV7-2 and TRBJ1-4, with 8 bases identical to TRBD1. Germline V gene data show CDR1 as SGHTA and CDR2 as FQGNSA. The CDR3 is 16 amino acids. After removal of 5 bases from V and 0 bases from J, the junction contained 5 bases not matched to a gene. CDR3 coding DNA: TGTGCCAGCAGCAGAGGACAGGGCGCAACTAATGAAAAACTGTTTTTT. Protein product: CASSRGQGATNEKLFF.

The sample holds a few counts of this clonotype. V gene TRBV28 combines with J gene TRBJ2-7, with D perhaps assigned TRBD1 or TRBD2 (5 bases each). Looked up from germline, CDR1 is MDHEN and CDR2 is SYDVKM. CDR3 length: 15 residues. Trimming cost V 1 base and J 1 base, with 11 bases left between them. CDR3 sequence reads: CASSLLGDVSYEQYF. As DNA, the CDR3 is TGTGCCAGCAGTTTATTAGGGGACGTATCCTACGAGCAGTACTTC.

The chain couples TRBV6-2 or TRBV6-3 to TRBJ2-7; D could derive from TRBD1 or TRBD2 (5 bases each). Germline V gene lookup returns CDR1 MNHEY and CDR2 SVGEGT. V gave up 6 bases and J gave up 5 bases, with 14 bases separating them. This CDR3 is 13 amino acids long. CDR3 sequence reads: CASRSPGRDEQYF. CDR3 DNA: TGTGCCAGCAGGTCCCCGGGACGAGACGAGCAGTACTTC.

This clonotype was counted ten times or more. V gene TRBV25-1 combines with J gene TRBJ1-1; 7 bases agree with TRBD1. The CDR3 has 15 residues. The germline CDR1 and CDR2 sequences are MGHDK and SYGVNS. Losses at the gene ends were 3 bases for V and 3 bases for J; bases not matched to a gene: 7. CDR3 bases: TGTGCCAGCAGTGATAGGGACAGCCGATACACTGAAGCTTTCTTT. The encoded protein is CASSDRDSRYTEAFF.